This section outlines one T cell receptor beta chain sequence together with its context. Antigen specificity is unknown. The CDR3 is 14 residues long. CDR1 SGHRS and CDR2 YFSETQ come from the germline V gene. J lost 5 bases, V lost 1 base, and 5 bases had no gene match. This sample was included in a study of a mutant IDH1 vaccine in newly diagnosed glioma. The wider study: Patients under treatment included about 62% males and about 40% females and had a mean age of around 40 years.

Noted time point: baseline, week 1 (first vaccination visit). Treatment denoted: pre-vaccination baseline after standard-of-care therapy. New WHO grade 3 or 4 astrocytomas that were IDH1-mutant and ATRX-lost occurred in the donors. The table came from immunoSEQ multiplex PCR; TCRdb's copy has only in-frame clones and leaves some out. This table holds just under 95,000 clones, under 90% found once. General study results and limits: Variations in leading peripheral T cell clonotypes appeared to have no connection with pseudoprogression.

The receptor comes from a woman between 45 and 65 years old with glioma. The specimen comprised PBMCs, sampled from a glioma patient treated with radiotherapy, temozolomide or both. This rearrangement joins TRBV5-1 to TRBJ1-2, with TRBD1 matching 7 bases. CDR3 sequence: CASSLTGAEYGYTF. CDR3 in DNA: TGCGCCAGCAGCTTGACAGGGGCAGAGTATGGCTACACCTTC.